One and the same sample provided the 27 T cell receptor beta chains below, sequenced in a study of graft-versus-host responses after intestinal transplantation. Assay used: immunoSEQ multiplex PCR; TCRdb lists only in-frame clones, some missing. Of about 90,000 clones in the sample, about 91% were seen once. Antigen specificity for these receptors is unknown. The specimen comprised unstimulated CD8+ T cells sorted from spleen or lymph node cells, sampled before intestinal transplant. Receptor source: a human donor who received an intestinal transplant.

This clone was recorded once. The chain carries TRBV7-2 and TRBJ2-1; 8 bases are shared with TRBD2. V shed 5 bases, J shed 10 bases, and the junction held 7 bases outside the gene matches. Germline CDR1 reads SGHTA; CDR2 reads FQGNSA. The CDR3 extends over 13 amino acids. The CDR3 protein is CASSRPGLAEQFF. As DNA, the CDR3 is TGTGCCAGCAGCCGACCTGGACTAGCCGAGCAGTTCTTC.

The chain has TRBV4-1 and TRBJ2-3, with D hard to call. CDR1 MGHRA and CDR2 YSYEKL come from the germline V gene. Trimming left V 0 bases short and J 1 base short, with 8 bases between. The CDR3 is 15 amino acids. The CDR3 nucleotides are TGCGCCAGCAGCCAAGATCCTACAGGCACAGATACGCAGTATTTT. Its protein is CASSQDPTGTDTQYF.

V and J are TRBV7-9 and TRBJ2-5; possibly TRBD2 for D (5 bases). V was pared by 3 bases and J by 0 bases, with 8 bases between. Germline V gives CDR1 SEHNR, CDR2 FQNEAQ (reference sequence). This CDR3 comprises 14 residues. The CDR3 is CASSFPGYQETQYF. As DNA, the CDR3 is TGTGCCAGCAGCTTCCCGGGGTACCAAGAGACCCAGTACTTC.

This chain links TRBV7-9 with TRBJ2-3; TRBD1 is a possible D gene (7 bases). The CDR3 runs 15 residues. With 5 bases removed from V and 3 bases from J, the gap between germline ends came to 15 bases. Germline CDR1 and CDR2: SEHNR and FQNEAQ (reference sequence). CDR3 loop: CASSPTTGRTDTQYF. The DNA of the CDR3 is TGTGCCAGCAGCCCTACGACAGGGAGGACAGATACGCAGTATTTT.

The chain couples TRBV6-5 to TRBJ2-4; 8 bases align to TRBD1. V gave up 10 bases and J gave up 8 bases; unmatched junction bases: 13. The CDR3 runs 14 residues. Germline CDR1 MNHEY, CDR2 SVGAGI. The CDR3 DNA reads TGTGCCACCCGTTTAGGGACAGGTACGGACATTCAGTACTTC. It specifies CATRLGTGTDIQYF.

This clone was seen only a few times. This sample also contains other DNA sequences that code for the same CDR3. The J gene is TRBJ2-7, the V gene TRBV6-5; 8 bases agree with TRBD1. The V gene end was trimmed by 5 bases and the J gene end by 2 bases; junction bases not matched to a gene: 2. Germline CDR1 MNHEY, CDR2 SVGAGI. This CDR3 has 13 amino acids. The CDR3 region has the DNA TGTGCCAGCAGTGCCAGGGGGCCCTACGAGCAGTACTTC. Encoded protein: CASSARGPYEQYF.

This clone came up once. The chain links TRBV5-6 to TRBJ2-6; D is possibly TRBD2 (6 bases). Germline V gene lookup returns CDR1 SGHDT and CDR2 YYEEEE. The CDR3 spans 12 residues. Trimming removed 10 bases from V and 4 bases from J, with 9 bases in between. CDR3 sequence: CACGVGANVLTF. The DNA of the CDR3 is TGTGCCTGCGGGGTGGGGGCCAACGTCCTGACTTTC.

The chain combines TRBV21-1 with TRBJ2-7; the table assigns TRBD1, which was not confirmed against the DNA. TRBV21-1 is reported as a pseudogene. CDR3 length: 11 amino acids. As DNA, the CDR3 is TGTGCCAGCAGCAGGGCTGTCGAGCAGTACTTC. It encodes CASSRAVEQYF.

The CDR3 loop reads CASSQRIRGPRLLAFF. CDR3 DNA: TGTGCCAGCAGCCAACGTATCAGGGGGCCCCGATTGTTAGCTTTCTTT. The rearrangement uses TRBV4-2 and TRBJ1-1; 8 bases are shared with TRBD1. Germline CDR1 LGHNA, CDR2 YNFKEQ. Trimming removed 2 bases from V and 10 bases from J; junction bases left unmatched: 15. The CDR3 loop spans 16 amino acids.

The chain joins TRBV7-9 to TRBJ2-1; D gene ambiguous. The CDR3 has 12 residues. Germline V gene lookup returns CDR1 SEHNR and CDR2 FQNEAQ (reference sequence). With 1 base removed from V and 7 bases from J, the gap between germline ends came to 5 bases. The CDR3, as DNA: TGTGCCAGCAGCTTAGGTCTTAATGAGCAGTTCTTC. It is translated as CASSLGLNEQFF.

This sequence joins TRBV6-1 and TRBJ1-5; no definite D call. Trimming left V 0 bases short and J 8 bases short, with 17 bases between. The CDR3 is 16 residues long. Germline V gives CDR1 MNHNS, CDR2 SASEGT. CDR3 sequence (DNA): TGTGCCAGCAGTGAAGCGCCTGGTCCGGTCGGGGAGCCCCAGCATTTT. Translation: CASSEAPGPVGEPQHF.

The chain joins TRBV4-3 to TRBJ2-7; TRBD1 matches at 9 bases. J gave up 4 bases and V 0 bases, and 7 bases lay outside the gene matches. The CDR3 length is 16 residues. Germline values: CDR1 LGHNA, CDR2 YSLEER. The CDR3 nucleotides read TGCGCCAGCAGCCAAGATCCAGACAGGGGGTTGTACGAGCAGTACTTC. Translating it yields CASSQDPDRGLYEQYF.

This chain joins TRBV16 and TRBJ1-1; D unresolved. CDR3 length: 16 residues. V was trimmed by 0 bases and J by 2 bases, leaving 13 bases between them. Germline V gene lookup returns CDR1 KGHSY and CDR2 FQNENV. The CDR3 here is CASSQSKRTGNTEAFF. The CDR3 nucleotides are TGTGCCAGCAGCCAATCGAAGCGGACGGGTAACACTGAAGCTTTCTTT. Based on the CDR3 plus reference TRBV16 and TRBJ1-1, the full variable domain is GEEVAQTPKHLVRGEGQKAKLYCAPIKGHSYVFWYQQVLKNEFKFLISFQNENVFDETGMPKERFSAKCLPNSPCSLEIQATKLEDSAVYFCASSQSKRTGNTEAFFGQGTRLTVV.

This sequence joins TRBV2 and TRBJ2-7, with 7 bases identical to TRBD1. Per germline, CDR1 SNHLY and CDR2 FYNNEI. This CDR3 has 13 residues. V dropped 4 bases and J dropped 7; count of bases not matched to a gene: 7. Written as DNA, the CDR3 is TGTGCCAGCAGTGTCGGCAGGGGGTGGGAGCAGTACTTC. Its translation is CASSVGRGWEQYF.

The chain is built from TRBV7-6 and TRBJ2-2; 7 bases map to TRBD2. CDR3 length: 16 residues. V was pared by 0 bases and J by 4 bases, with 5 bases of the junction left unmatched. Per the germline V gene, CDR1 is SGHVS and CDR2 is FNYEAQ. The CDR3 DNA reads TGTGCCAGCAGCTTAGCGTCTGGCGGGGGCACCGGGGAGCTGTTTTTT. Encoded protein: CASSLASGGGTGELFF.

This chain links TRBV11-2 with TRBJ2-7, with D unclear. CDR3 size: 13 residues. Germline V gives CDR1 SGHAT, CDR2 FQNNGV. V dropped 1 base and J dropped 5 bases, with 9 bases sitting between them. CDR3 region: CASSLVPLDEQYF. Written as DNA, the CDR3 is TGTGCCAGCAGCTTAGTTCCTCTTGACGAGCAGTACTTC. Full variable domain (missing parts from reference TRBV11-2 and TRBJ2-7): EAGVAQSPRYKIIEKRQSVAFWCNPISGHATLYWYQQILGQGPKLLIQFQNNGVVDDSQLPKDRFSAERLKGVDSTLKIQPAKLEDSAVYLCASSLVPLDEQYFGPGTRLTVT.

The V call is TRBV28, the J call TRBJ2-1; 8 nucleotides match TRBD1. CDR3 size: 16 residues. The trim removed 3 bases at V and 5 bases at J, leaving 9 bases unmatched. Germline CDR1 reads MDHEN; CDR2 reads SYDVKM. The CDR3 coding sequence is TGTGCCAGCAGTTTGACCCAGGGGGCGACTGACAATGAGCAGTTCTTC. Protein: CASSLTQGATDNEQFF.

The chain recombines TRBV4-1 with TRBJ2-1; 11 bases are shared with TRBD2. The V gene's germline CDR1 is MGHRA and CDR2 YSYEKL. CDR3 length: 16 residues. With 1 base clipped from V and 9 bases from J, the junction kept 8 bases outside the gene matches. The CDR3 sequence is CASSQGRGLADGEQFF. The CDR3 region has the DNA TGCGCCAGCAGCCAAGGAAGGGGACTAGCGGATGGTGAGCAGTTCTTC.

The V call is TRBV6-1, the J call TRBJ2-5, with TRBD2 matching over 8 bases. The J segment lost 4 bases and the V segment lost 4 bases, leaving 8 bases of the junction unmatched. The CDR3 totals 15 residues. CDR1 MNHNS and CDR2 SASEGT come from the germline V gene. This chain's CDR3 is CASSGDLRGVETQYF. In DNA form, the CDR3 reads TGTGCCAGCAGTGGGGATTTGCGGGGGGTAGAGACCCAGTACTTC.

The chain links TRBV28 to TRBJ2-7; the D gene is possibly TRBD1 (5 bases). The CDR3 has 12 residues. V was clipped by 5 bases and J by 1 base, with 6 bases between them. Germline assignment: CDR1 MDHEN and CDR2 SYDVKM. In DNA form, the CDR3 reads TGTGCCAGCAGTACAGGATCCTACGAGCAGTACTTC. The encoded protein is CASSTGSYEQYF.

The rearrangement joins TRBV19 to TRBJ1-5, with D perhaps TRBD1 (6 bases). CDR1 is LNHDA, CDR2 SQIVND, per germline (reference sequence). V was shortened by 6 bases and J by 4 bases, with 22 bases between the two germline ends. This CDR3 has 17 residues. This CDR3 reads CASSPPFPRGPNQPQHF. In DNA form, the CDR3 reads TGTGCCAGTAGCCCACCCTTTCCCAGGGGACCTAATCAGCCCCAGCATTTT.

In its sample, this clone was seen once. V and J are TRBV7-8 and TRBJ2-6; D remains ambiguous. Germline V gene lookup returns CDR1 SGHVS and CDR2 FQNEAQ. CDR3 length equals 14 residues. V gave up 4 bases and J gave up 5 bases, with 9 bases separating them. CDR3 coding DNA: TGTGCCAGCAGCTCCCAGGCGCGGGCCAACGTCCTGACTTTC. It yields the protein CASSSQARANVLTF.

V is TRBV10-2 and J is TRBJ2-7, with D possibly being TRBD1 (6 bases). The V and J ends lost 10 bases and 4 bases respectively, with 11 bases between them. Germline V lookup: CDR1 WSHSY, CDR2 SAAADI. The CDR3 runs to 11 residues. CDR3: CATSTGYEQYF. As DNA, the CDR3 is TGCGCCACAAGCACAGGGTACGAGCAGTACTTC.

V usage is TRBV6-6 and J usage is TRBJ2-1; TRBD2 might be the D (5 bases). The CDR3 has 13 amino acids. The germline V and J ends were trimmed by 7 bases and 4 bases, with 11 bases remaining between them. CDR1 is MNHNY, CDR2 SVGAGI, per germline (reference sequence). The CDR3 is CASTLALYNEQFF. CDR3 sequence (DNA): TGTGCCAGCACTCTAGCTCTGTACAATGAGCAGTTCTTC.

The J gene is TRBJ2-7, the V gene TRBV6-1, with D perhaps matching TRBD1 (5 bases). The V gene lost 1 base and the J gene lost 2 bases, with 12 bases spanning the gap. Germline V gives CDR1 MNHNS, CDR2 SASEGT. This CDR3 has 15 amino acids. In DNA form, the CDR3 reads TGTGCCAGCAGTGAAGGGGGCGCGGTAGCCTACGAGCAGTACTTC. Translating gives CASSEGGAVAYEQYF.

The chain joins TRBV4-1 to TRBJ2-1; 10 bases line up with TRBD1. Germline CDR1 is MGHRA and CDR2 is YSYEKL. CDR3 size: 15 residues. V shed 4 bases, J shed 3 bases, and the junction held 3 bases outside the gene matches. In DNA form, the CDR3 reads TGCGCCAGCAGCCCATGGACAGGGGGCTACAATGAGCAGTTCTTC. Translated: CASSPWTGGYNEQFF.

CDR3 bases: TGCGCCAGCAGCTGGTGGGGGGGGCTCTTCTATGGCTACACCTTC. Translated, it gives CASSWWGGLFYGYTF. V gene TRBV5-1 combines with J gene TRBJ1-2; tentative D call: TRBD1 (6 bases). The length of the CDR3 is 15 residues. CDR1 is SGHRS and CDR2 is YFSETQ in the germline V gene. V was cut by 3 bases and J by 4 bases, with 16 bases left in between.